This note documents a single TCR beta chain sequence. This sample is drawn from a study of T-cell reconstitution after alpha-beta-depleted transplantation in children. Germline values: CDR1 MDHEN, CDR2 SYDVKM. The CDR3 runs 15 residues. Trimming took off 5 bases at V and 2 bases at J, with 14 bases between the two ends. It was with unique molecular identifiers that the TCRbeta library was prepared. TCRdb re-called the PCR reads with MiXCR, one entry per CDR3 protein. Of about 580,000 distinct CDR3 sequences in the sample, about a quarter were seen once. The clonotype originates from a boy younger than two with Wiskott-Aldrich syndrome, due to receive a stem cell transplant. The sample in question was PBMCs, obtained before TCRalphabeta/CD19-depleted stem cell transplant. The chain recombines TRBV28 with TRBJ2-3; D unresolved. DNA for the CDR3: TGTGCCAGCAGTCCCCCCCACATCTTCACAGATACGCAGTATTTT. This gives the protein CASSPPHIFTDTQYF.